This TCR beta chain was identified during a study of Ad26.COV2.S vaccination and SARS-CoV-2 variants. About the research overall: COV1001, an Ad26.COV2.S trial, supplied this vaccine-arm donor. Study findings and constraints: Recipients given vaccine exceeded placebo recipients in spike-specific TCR breadth. Recipients of vaccine and of placebo showed similar breadth of their non-spike TCR repertoires. The TCR breadth and depth analyses may have understated or missed part of the total T cell responses.

V lost 3 bases and J lost 3, with 13 bases in between. Looked up from germline, CDR1 is WSHSY and CDR2 is SAAADI. The CDR3 loop spans 15 amino acids. The data were produced by immunoSEQ multiplex PCR, yet TCRdb's version contains in-frame clones alone and is incomplete. The repertoire has over 400,000 clones, around 93% of them found once; the top ten carry under 2%. Treatment in this sample: roughly 20 received Ad26.COV2.S at low or high dose, single or two shots; about 5 received placebo; per-sample allocation not given. After the first vaccine or placebo injection, samples were drawn on day 63. To note about this clone: The antigen is not known.

This clonotype was obtained from a person between 18 and 59 years old who received the Ad26.COV2.S COVID-19 vaccine or a placebo. This chain connects TRBV10-2 to TRBJ2-3, with D perhaps assigned TRBD1 or TRBD2 (6 bases each). The specimen comprised peripheral blood, sampled in a trial of Ad26.COV2.S vaccine versus placebo. Written as DNA, the CDR3 is TGCGCCAGCAGTGACGGGGGCGCAGGGACAGATACGCAGTATTTT. Amino acids: CASSDGGAGTDTQYF.